A selection of T cell receptor beta chains follows, all from one sample in a study of blood T cell repertoires in COVID-19. Sequencing used immunoSEQ multiplex PCR; TCRdb keeps in-frame clones, though not all of them. The table shows 200,000 to 250,000 clones, with approximately 88% occurring only once. Sequencing was carried out using PBMCs or T cells enriched from blood (not recorded which). The receptors were sampled from a man aged 18 to 29 with acute COVID-19. Each CDR3 is given with its conserved first and last residue. The D gene is left open where the match is weak. Size values are once, few and many counts, or a class for expanded clones, and some rows have none.

-,TRBJ1-2,TRBD1,TRBV14,TGTGCCAGCAGCTTACAGGGGGTAGACAGAAATGGCTACACCTTC,CASSLQGVDRNGYTF
-,TRBJ2-1,TRBD1,TRBV4-1,TGCGCCAGCAGCCAAGATTTTAGTGGGACAGGGGCCTATGGTGAGCAGTTCTTC,CASSQDFSGTGAYGEQFF
-,TRBJ1-1,TRBD1,TRBV19,TGTGCCAGTAGTATAGCCGGGACAGCGCTATCGAACACTGAAGCTTTCTTT,CASSIAGTALSNTEAFF
-,TRBJ1-5,-,TRBV19,TGTGCCAGTAGAGAGGGAATTGGGAGCAATCAGCCCCAGCATTTT,CASREGIGSNQPQHF
-,TRBJ2-7,TRBD2,TRBV27,TGTGCCAGCAGTTTTATTAGCGGGAGAGCATACGAGCAGTACTTC,CASSFISGRAYEQYF
-,TRBJ2-2,TRBD2,TRBV2,TGTGCCAGCAGTTCTTTTTCTAGCGGGAGCAGCGGGGAGCTGTTTTTT,CASSSFSSGSSGELFF
-,TRBJ1-1,TRBD1,TRBV9,TGTGCCAGCAGCGCCCCAGGGGGAGGTCTGGCTGAAGCTTTCTTT,CASSAPGGGLAEAFF
-,TRBJ1-1,-,TRBV5-1,TGCGCCAGCAGCTTGGTGAAGTCGGACACTGAAGCTTTCTTT,CASSLVKSDTEAFF
-,TRBJ1-2,-,TRBV19,TGTGCCAGTAGTCCGGGACTTACATCTAACTATGGCTACACCTTC,CASSPGLTSNYGYTF
-,TRBJ1-6,-,TRBV6-5,TGTGCCAGCAGTTATGAGACAGGACTTAATTCACCCCTCCACTTT,CASSYETGLNSPLHF
-,TRBJ1-2,TRBD1,TRBV27,TGTGCCAGCAGTTCCCTCGCGAGGGACAGAGGGAATAACTATGGCTACACCTTC,CASSSLARDRGNNYGYTF
many,TRBJ2-5,TRBD2,TRBV4-1,TGCGCCAGCAGCCAACGACTAGCTGGTGAGACCCAGTACTTC,CASSQRLAGETQYF
-,TRBJ2-3,TRBD1,TRBV7-3,TGTGCCAGCAGCTTAAGGGGACAGACGACGACTTCTAGCACAGATACGCAGTATTTT,CASSLRGQTTTSSTDTQYF
-,TRBJ1-3,-,TRBV5-1,TGCGCCAGCAGCCGGGATACAGGGTCGTCTGGAAACACCATATATTTT,CASSRDTGSSGNTIYF
-,TRBJ2-3,TRBD1,TRBV10-2,TGCGCCAGCAGTGAACAGGGGCACACAGATACGCAGTATTTT,CASSEQGHTDTQYF
once,TRBJ2-7,-,TRBV27,TGTGCCAGCAGTTTCACACAAGCGTACTACGAGCAGTACTTC,CASSFTQAYYEQYF
-,TRBJ2-3,-,TRBV11-2,TGTGCCAGCAGTCCCGGACACACAGATACGCAGTATTTT,CASSPGHTDTQYF
-,TRBJ1-1,TRBD1,TRBV11-2,TGTGCCAGCAGCGTACAGGGGGCTGGAAGCACTGAAGCTTTCTTT,CASSVQGAGSTEAFF
-,TRBJ2-2,-,TRBV3-1/TRBV3-2,TGTGCCAGCACCCCGAGGCTAATCAACACCGGGGAGCTGTTTTTT,CASTPRLINTGELFF
-,TRBJ1-6,-,TRBV2,TGTGCCAGCAGTGACAGGGATCGTTCACCCCTCCACTTT,CASSDRDRSPLHF
once,TRBJ2-1,-,TRBV3-1/TRBV3-2,TGTGCCAGCAGCCACGACAATTCCTACAATGAGCAGTTCTTC,CASSHDNSYNEQFF
-,TRBJ1-5,TRBD1,TRBV27,TGTGCCAGCAGTTTATCAGGGGGCGGTGGGTCGAATCAGCCCCAGCATTTT,CASSLSGGGGSNQPQHF
-,TRBJ2-7,TRBD1,TRBV19,TGTGCCAGTAGCCAGGGGGCGGGGGAGCAGTACTTC,CASSQGAGEQYF
-,TRBJ1-3,-,TRBV19,TGTGCCAGTAGTATAATTCCCGCTACAGGCAACTCTGGAAACACCATATATTTT,CASSIIPATGNSGNTIYF
few,TRBJ2-7,TRBD1,TRBV3-1/TRBV3-2,TGTGCCAGCAGCCAAGAGACAGGGAACGAGCAGTACTTC,CASSQETGNEQYF
-,TRBJ1-1,-,TRBV19,TGTGCCAGTAGTATGGGAGGCACTGAAGCTTTCTTT,CASSMGGTEAFF
-,TRBJ1-1,-,TRBV19,TGTGCCAGTAGTATTCGGGATTCTGAAGCTTTCTTT,CASSIRDSEAFF
few,TRBJ1-2,-,TRBV29-1,TGCAGCGTTGAAGAGAGACGGAGGGGTGGCTACACCTTC,CSVEERRRGGYTF